The following is a TCR beta chain sequence with its context. It lacks a known antigen. Base quality data are lacking; no much larger clone is found one base away. The data derive from a study of blood T cell repertoires in COVID-19 (dated by TCRdb to 2020 to 2022). Context from the whole study: Samples from collaborators originated in the United States, Italy and Spain and spanned both the acute and convalescent phases of COVID-19. The material from the prospective study consisted of cDNA or gDNA derived from T cells, B-cell-depleted T cells, or PBMCs. The dataset comprised deeply sampled blood TCRbeta repertoires from subjects exposed to, actively infected with, or recovered from COVID-19. The repertoires were released in a freely available public database intended as a resource for research on the immune response to SARS-CoV-2. The samples were drawn from two sources: the first 160 participants of the ongoing ImmuneRACE study, and 1,254 subjects contributed by 6 global collaborators. Nearly every sample came with metadata listing a de-identified subject ID, COVID-19 status, age in years and sex. Where HLA class I and class II types were available, the types were taken from metadata supplied by the sample provider, not from assay-based typing.

Collaborating institutions collected whole blood in K2EDTA tubes following their own protocols. Collaborator samples were shipped for TCRbeta analysis as frozen whole blood, isolated PBMCs, or DNA extracted from either sample type. The paper's findings and limits, for the study overall: The amount of clinical and demographic metadata varied by source and participant and was provided uncurated.

TCRbeta CDR3 regions were amplified from genomic DNA using the immunoSEQ Assay, a bias-controlled multiplex PCR. The authors' pipeline ran thus. Nucleated cell counts per sample were estimated from amplification of reference gene primers within the assay. To quantify the absolute abundance of each unique TCRbeta CDR3 rearrangement, sequence reads were collapsed and filtered. For each sample, productive Simpson clonality was calculated as the square root of Simpson's diversity index across productive rearrangements. TCRdb took over this immuneACCESS table, retaining in-frame rearrangements with V and J assigned. Such tables are incomplete; in checked studies, under half of the missing clones stem from an unresolved V gene, and the remainder is unexplained. V and J calls and clone size are those listed in that table; D and trimming were worked out from the DNA. This sample lists about 210,000 clones; about 80% were detected once. Clones ranked in the top ten supply roughly 2.6% of the sample.

Sequenced input: peripheral blood. The source is a woman between 35 and 50 years old with active or convalescent COVID-19.

The DNA sequence is as follows: TGCGCCAGCAGGGGGCAGCCCGCGGAAAAACTGTTTTTT. This yields the protein CASRGQPAEKLFF. The chain joins TRBV4-3 to TRBJ1-4, with TRBD1 perhaps the D gene, on 5 matching bases. From the cysteine up to the phenylalanine, the CDR3 has a length of 13 residues. The CDR3 DNA has 39 bases and is translated from base 1. The germline V gene gives CDR1 as LGHNA and CDR2 as YSLEER. V gives up 6 bases and J gives up 8 bases, and the segment between their germline ends measures 13 bases.